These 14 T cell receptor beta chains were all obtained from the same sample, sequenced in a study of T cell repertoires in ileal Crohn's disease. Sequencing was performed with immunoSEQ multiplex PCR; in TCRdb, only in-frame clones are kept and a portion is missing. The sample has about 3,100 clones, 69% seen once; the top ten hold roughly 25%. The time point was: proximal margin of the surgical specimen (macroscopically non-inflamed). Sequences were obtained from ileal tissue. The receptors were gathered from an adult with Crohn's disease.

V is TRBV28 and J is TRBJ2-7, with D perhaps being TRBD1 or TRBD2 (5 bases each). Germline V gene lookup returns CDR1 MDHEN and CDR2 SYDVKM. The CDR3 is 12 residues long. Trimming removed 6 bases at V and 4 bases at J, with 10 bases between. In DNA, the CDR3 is TGTGCCAGCAGCCGGGACGTGTACGAGCAGTACGTC. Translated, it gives CASSRDVYEQYV.

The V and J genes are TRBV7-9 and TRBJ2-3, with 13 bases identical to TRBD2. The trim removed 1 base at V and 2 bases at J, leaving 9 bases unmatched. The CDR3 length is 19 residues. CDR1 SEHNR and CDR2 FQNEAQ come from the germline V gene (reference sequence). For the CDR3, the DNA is TGTGCCAGCAGCTTAGGTACTAGCGGGAGGGCCTCTTACACAGATACGCAGTATTTT. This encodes CASSLGTSGRASYTDTQYF.

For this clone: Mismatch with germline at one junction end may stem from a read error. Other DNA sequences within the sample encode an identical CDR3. The CDR3 region has the DNA TGCGCCAGCAGCCGCTCAGGGGGGTCCTATAATTCACCCCTCCACTTT. Protein: CASSRSGGSYNSPLHF. The chain combines TRBV7-9 with TRBJ1-6; 7 bases are a match to TRBD1. This CDR3 region has 16 residues. Germline CDR1 is SEHNR and CDR2 is FQNEAQ (reference sequence).

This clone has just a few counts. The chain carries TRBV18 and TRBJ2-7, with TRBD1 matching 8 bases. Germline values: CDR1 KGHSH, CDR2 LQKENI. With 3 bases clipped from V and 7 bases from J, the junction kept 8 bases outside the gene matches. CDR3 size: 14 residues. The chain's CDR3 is CASSPADRVGEQYV. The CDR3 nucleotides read TGTGCCAGCTCACCCGCGGACAGGGTCGGAGAGCAGTACGTC.

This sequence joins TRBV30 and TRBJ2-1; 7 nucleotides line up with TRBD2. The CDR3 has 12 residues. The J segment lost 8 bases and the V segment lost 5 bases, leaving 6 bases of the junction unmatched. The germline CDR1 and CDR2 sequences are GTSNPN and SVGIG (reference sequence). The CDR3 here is CAWGREAHEQFF. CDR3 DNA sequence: TGTGCCTGGGGCCGGGAGGCCCATGAGCAGTTCTTC.

The CDR3 bases are TGCGCCAGCAGCTTTACGAGGTCGGGCACTGAAGCTTTCTTT. Its translation: CASSFTRSGTEAFF. J is TRBJ1-1 and V is TRBV5-1; no definite D call. The CDR3 has 14 residues. The germline V gene encodes CDR1 SGHRS and CDR2 YFSETQ. Trimming pared 2 bases from V and 4 bases from J, leaving 12 bases between.

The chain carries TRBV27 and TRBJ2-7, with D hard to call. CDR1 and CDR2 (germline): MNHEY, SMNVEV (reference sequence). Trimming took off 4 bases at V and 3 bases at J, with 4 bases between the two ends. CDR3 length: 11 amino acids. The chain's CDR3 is CASSSFYEQYV. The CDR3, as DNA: TGTGCCAGCAGTTCCTTCTACGAGCAGTACGTC.

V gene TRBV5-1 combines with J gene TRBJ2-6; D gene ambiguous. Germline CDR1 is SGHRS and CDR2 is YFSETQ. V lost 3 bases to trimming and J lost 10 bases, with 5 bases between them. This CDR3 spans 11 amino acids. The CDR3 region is CASSSMNVLTF. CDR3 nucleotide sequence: TGCGCCAGCAGCTCCATGAACGTCCTGACTTTC.

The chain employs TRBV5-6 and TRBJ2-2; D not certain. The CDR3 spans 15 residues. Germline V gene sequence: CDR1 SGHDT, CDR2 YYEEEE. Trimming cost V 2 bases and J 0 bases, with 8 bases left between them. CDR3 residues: CASSFGLTNTGELFF. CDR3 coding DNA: TGTGCCAGCAGCTTTGGCCTGACGAACACCGGGGAGCTGTTTTTT.

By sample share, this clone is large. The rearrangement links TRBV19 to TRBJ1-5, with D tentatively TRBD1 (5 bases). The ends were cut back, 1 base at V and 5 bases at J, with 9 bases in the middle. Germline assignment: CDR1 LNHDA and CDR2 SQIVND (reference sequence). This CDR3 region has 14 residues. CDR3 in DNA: TGTGCCAGTAGTATAGTGGAGGGGTATCAGCCCCAGCATTTT. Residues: CASSIVEGYQPQHF.

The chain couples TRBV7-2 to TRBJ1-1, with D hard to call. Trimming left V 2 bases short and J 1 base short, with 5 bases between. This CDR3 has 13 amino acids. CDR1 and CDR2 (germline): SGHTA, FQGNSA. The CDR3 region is CASSLRGNTEAFF. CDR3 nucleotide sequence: TGTGCCAGCAGCTTACGGGGGAACACTGAAGCTTTCTTT.

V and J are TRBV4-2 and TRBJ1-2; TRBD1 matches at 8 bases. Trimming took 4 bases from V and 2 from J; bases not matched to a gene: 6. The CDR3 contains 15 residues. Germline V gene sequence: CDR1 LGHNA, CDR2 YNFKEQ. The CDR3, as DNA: TGTGCCAGCAGCCCTGGGGACAGGAACAACTATGGCTACACCTTC. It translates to CASSPGDRNNYGYTF.

CDR3 protein: CASSRTANNEKLFF. CDR3 DNA: TGTGCCAGCAGCCGAACAGCGAATAATGAAAAACTGTTTTTT. The chain combines TRBV2 with TRBJ1-4; D call uncertain. CDR1 and CDR2 (germline): SNHLY, FYNNEI. This CDR3 is 14 amino acids long. Trimming removed 6 bases from V and 4 bases from J, with 12 bases in between.

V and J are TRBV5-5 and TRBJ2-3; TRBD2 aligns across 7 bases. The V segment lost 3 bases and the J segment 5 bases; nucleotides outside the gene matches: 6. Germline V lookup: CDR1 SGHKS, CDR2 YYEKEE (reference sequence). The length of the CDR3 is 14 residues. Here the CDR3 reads CASSYLWGGDTQYF. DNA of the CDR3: TGTGCCAGCAGCTACCTGTGGGGGGGAGATACGCAGTATTTT.